This paragraph reports one TCR beta chain. No cognate antigen has been identified for it. Nothing much larger sits one base from this clone, and base qualities are not available. There are 14 amino acids in the CDR3, from cysteine to phenylalanine inclusive. Only the CDR3 DNA stays, 42 bases, in frame from base 1. The germline V gene provides CDR1 MDHEN and CDR2 SYDVKM. Trimming takes 6 bases from V and 1 base from J, and the germline ends sit 12 bases apart. This record belongs to a study of cytomegalovirus exposure and HLA in healthy donors (TCRdb year 2017). In the study overall: An earlier analysis of more than 550 of the donors reported 276 Gb of sequence data and around 110 million unique TCR beta sequences obtained from about 170 million T cells. Rather than using new phenotypic data, the later analysis identified candidate immune exposures from TCR beta sequences and from how often those sequences occurred across donors. To study patterns of TCR occurrence, a later analysis re-analyzed previously published TCR beta repertoires from 600 to 750 donors and added high-resolution HLA genotyping. The aim of the study was to test whether cataloging public T cell receptors could identify signatures of past pathogen exposure. To decide whether each TCR beta V gene segment behaved as functional or pseudogenic, an earlier analysis of some 600 of the donors relied on high-throughput TCR beta sequencing. The genetic ancestry cluster associated with self-reported Caucasian donors included about four fifths of the 300 to 400 genotyped donors. Donor age, sex, ethnicity and CMV serostatus were compiled together with the repertoire data. An early release covering just under 650 HLA-typed donors comprised approximately 290 gigabases of sequencing data and roughly 85 million unique TCR sequences. In addition to the first cohort of 650 to 750 subjects, a separate validation cohort of 120 different subjects was used. Both class I and class II loci were covered by HLA typing, at four-digit resolution. All discovery cohort repertoires had been generated using a single sequencing platform. To predict cytomegalovirus infection status, the study combined high-throughput TCR immunosequencing, statistical association of individual TCRs with disease status, and machine learning. Five DR-DQ haplotypes were handled as single units for association and clustering, since linkage in the cohort was strong. On average, about 200,000 unique TCR beta nucleotide sequences were sequenced per donor among more than 350 genotyped donors of the cohort, with roughly 20% of those sequences being non-productive. Using immunosequencing, the study profiled T cell repertoires from 666 subjects and related those repertoires to cytomegalovirus serostatus. Typing coverage differed by locus: A, B, C, DRB1 and DQB1 were typed in roughly 620-630 donors, DQA1 in roughly 510, DPA1 in around 580, and DPB1 in just under 480. Genome-wide SNP genotypes for about 65% of the roughly 670 donors were used in a later genetic analysis, which treated that subset as a discovery cohort. General findings and caveats noted by the study authors: The classifier was reported to diagnose cytomegalovirus status with high specificity and sensitivity in both the original and validation cohorts. Compared with equally common non-associated chains, HLA-associated TCR beta chains in a later analysis were more clonally expanded and had lower generation probabilities. A few of the identified cytomegalovirus-associated TCR beta chains were confirmed in vitro to be specific for cytomegalovirus antigens. Linkage disequilibrium might explain the correlated functional status among segregating V segments, but an unknown experimental factor could not be excluded. A further reported finding was that TCR beta sequences accurately predicted the HLA-A and HLA-B alleles for most subjects in the first cohort. CMV serostatus was the only immune exposure information available for the cohort. In a later analysis, most CMV-associated TCR beta chains were found to appear HLA-restricted, with HLA associations seemingly driven largely by CMV exposure. While some public TCRs were present in many individuals, most TCR sequences turned up only very rarely across donors. An earlier analysis of 587 of the donors showed that most TCR beta V segments appeared in productive rearrangements either about 90% or about 30% of the time, which broadly matched IMGT annotations. Roughly uniform sequencing depth across donors was assumed in presence/absence analyses, although this assumption may not hold. Some IMGT-functional V segments, including TRBV6-2 and TRBV6-3, could not be told apart with the 87-base-pair reads, so those segments were excluded. According to a later analysis, parvovirus B19, influenza, CMV and Epstein-Barr virus appeared linked to several top co-occurrence clusters. The study listed 150 to 200 TCR beta chains as associated with cytomegalovirus. Strong co-occurrence of HLA alleles, especially DR and DQ, made assigning TCR associations to individual alleles difficult. In a later analysis, TCR association rates were found to vary across HLA loci, with the most associated TCRs seen for DRB1 alleles and the fewest for HLA-C alleles. Compared with the roughly 720-donor mean, donors in an Asian-associated ancestry cluster had fewer N-insertions in productive TCRs, according to a later genetic analysis. Because counts were too low, 15 to 20 rarely observed V segments, including chromosome 9 orphons, were excluded from the earlier analysis of several hundred of the donors. V-gene and J-gene trimming of TCR beta chains was associated with a missense DCLRE1C variant in a later genetic analysis, and the association was replicated in an independent cohort. In this cohort, only TCR beta chains were sequenced, and detectable features were limited by the absence of alpha or paired-chain data. The sequencing pipeline was judged likely to have produced a cluster of highly shared sequence variants as a technical artifact. The authors suggested that the approach could potentially be extended to other disease states and immunological phenotypes. Because some donors lacked HLA typing at each locus, the association tests relied only on the typed subset. Specific HLA alleles were associated with roughly 16,000 TCR beta sequences at a false discovery rate of 0.05 in a later analysis.

The cohort comprised 550 to 700 healthy bone marrow donors. All cohort members were sampled while nominally healthy, although unrecorded immune exposures were likely present. The donor was CMV seronegative and belonged to the group of 352 seronegative cohort members. A peripheral blood sample was collected from each donor, and TCR beta sequencing was performed on peripheral blood mononuclear cells. Genomic DNA was extracted from the blood cell samples with the Qiagen DNeasy Blood Extraction Kit. The library relied on the immunoSEQ multiplex PCR assay. For the multiplex PCR, a mixture combining 60 forward primers for TCR Vbeta segments and 13 reverse primers for TCR Jbeta segments was used. The CDR3 region of rearranged TCR beta genes was amplified from genomic DNA by a multiplex PCR assay. On the Illumina HiSeq System, the amplified TCR beta libraries were sequenced as 87-base-pair reads. On the authors' methods: A later analysis tallied 75 million to 85 million unique TCR beta chains across the 666 repertoires, and some 10 million of those chains were shared by two or more donors. A nearest-neighbor algorithm error-corrected the raw reads and collapsed the reads into unique sequences, merging closely related sequences to remove PCR and sequencing errors. Alignment of CDR3 sequences to IMGT reference sequences was used to assign V, D and J gene segments. For a sequence to be retained, at least a six-nucleotide match to both a V gene segment and a J gene segment was required. A rearrangement counted as productive if the CDR3 had no stop codons and remained in frame with V and J, and every other rearrangement counted as non-productive. Following IMGT convention, CDR3 was defined as the stretch from the second conserved V-encoded cysteine up to the conserved J-encoded phenylalanine. Sequences without an unambiguous match to a single V gene segment were excluded from the earlier analysis of 500 to 700 of the donors. In an earlier analysis of some 590 of the donors, a V segment was called functional when productive rearrangements were above 56.7%, and segregating when the standard deviation between donors exceeded 5%. A statistical classification framework was built for diagnosing cytomegalovirus status from the catalog of TCR beta chain sequences. In a later analysis, V and J genes were assigned by comparing TCR nucleotide sequences against IMGT/GENE-DB human TR gene sequences. In a later analysis, CDR3 sequences and most-parsimonious VDJ recombination scenarios were assigned using the TCRdist pipeline. In a later analysis, each TCR beta chain was defined by its CDR3 amino acid sequence together with its V-gene family, and reads without a unique V-gene family were excluded. In a later analysis, some 600 highly shared, low-generation-probability nucleotide sequences were removed to address suspected cross-contamination and a sequencing artifact. In a later analysis, a clonal expansion index for each public chain was calculated from normalized within-repertoire ranks of inferred template counts. In a later analysis, generation probabilities were computed with a VDJ recombination model fitted to out-of-frame rearrangements, and the resulting probabilities were checked against IGoR. Hypergeometric tests were used in a later analysis to score TCR-TCR, TCR-HLA and TCR-CMV co-occurrence, with a repertoire-size bias correction applied to the TCR pairs. A later analysis estimated false discovery rates by permuting HLA or CMV assignments 20 times. In a later analysis, co-occurring TCRs were grouped with DBSCAN, and TCRdist sequence similarity was added when clustering was performed within HLA-allele-positive subsets. Repertoires with fewer than 30,000 or more than 120,000 public chains, plus five repertoires with anomalous nucleotide sharing, were excluded from co-occurrence clustering. Here the immuneACCESS table is served through TCRdb, limited to in-frame sequences with V and J called. Missing clones are a known gap in these copies; in checked studies unresolved V genes cover under half, and the rest lacks a known reason. V, J and clone size reflect that table, while D and trimming were determined from the DNA. Recorded for this sample are about 200,000 clones; roughly 80% of them occurred a single time. In total, the top ten clones hold about 1.7% of the sample.

This clonotype was sampled from a woman under 30 in good health and CMV-seronegative. This chain is built from TRBV28 and TRBJ1-1, with TRBD1 as a weak D call on 5 bases. The sequencing sample was made of PBMCs. The nucleotide sequence reads as follows: TGTGCCAGCAGCCCGGACACCCCGAACACTGAAGCTTTCTTT. The resulting protein is CASSPDTPNTEAFF.